This TCR beta chain was profiled in a study of T cells in Graves' hyperthyroidism and ophthalmopathy (dated by TCRdb to the late 2010s). Study-wide context: Peripheral blood samples were taken at initial diagnosis, before any treatment was given. To identify distinguishing TCR V-J signatures, a discovery cohort of 90 to 100 patients was used, comprising 40 to 45 with Graves' ophthalmopathy and 57 with stable Graves' hyperthyroidism. Prospective prediction of ophthalmopathy was tested in an independent validation cohort consisting of some 20 hyperthyroidism patients and approximately 16 patients who later progressed to ophthalmopathy. For training and testing, the 100 or so patients in the discovery cohort were randomly divided in a 7:3 ratio. The study also compared thyroid tissue and blood T-cell repertoires from roughly 6 Graves' hyperthyroidism patients. Once sampling was done, hyperthyroidism patients were given methimazole at a starting dose of 30 mg daily, whereas ophthalmopathy patients were given high-dose intravenous methylprednisolone. The paper reports TCR Vbeta CDR3 sequencing of about 140 peripheral blood samples: 43 ophthalmopathy, fewer than 85 hyperthyroidism and around 17 progressor patients. On the study overall, not on this receptor specifically: Blood samples also contained most of the expanded thyroid clonotypes (frequency above 0.001), which suggests that blood repertoires may reflect thyroid immune responses. In cross-validation, a model built on a 13 V-J signature told ophthalmopathy apart from stable hyperthyroidism with 85% to 90% sensitivity and around 84% specificity, and in testing the same model reached 80%/75%. Sample size was not statistically predetermined, and investigators were not blinded to group allocation. During validation, the model predicted progression to ophthalmopathy a median of approximately 7 months ahead of onset, with more than 55% sensitivity and roughly 75% specificity.

Ophthalmopathy patients had moderately to severely active disease, with a Clinical Activity Score of 3 or more, a NOSPECS grade of 4 or more, and a disease duration of less than 3 months. The study excluded patients with uncontrolled infections, other autoimmune diseases, pregnancy or lactation. Diagnoses were based on clinical symptoms, serum thyroxine and TRAb, thyroid ultrasound and orbital computed tomography. PBMCs were isolated from approximately 10 ml of fresh peripheral blood by Ficoll-Paque density gradient centrifugation. Total RNA was extracted with Trizol reagent, and quality was checked on an Agilent 2100 Bioanalyzer. Reading from cysteine to phenylalanine, the CDR3 counts 16 amino acids. Only CDR3 DNA is held: 48 bases, read in frame from base 1. From the germline V gene, CDR1 is SGHTS and CDR2 is YDEGEE. V is clipped by 4 bases and J by 5 bases, and the sequence between their germline boundaries is 20 bases long.

The TCR beta CDR3 regions were amplified from RNA transcripts. The TCR CDR3 was subjected to a first round of RT-PCR using the HTBI primer set and the Qiagen OneStep RT-PCR kit. The libraries were constructed in a second round of multiplex PCR and then size-selected and purified. The libraries were sequenced on an Illumina HiSeq2000 using paired-end 100 bp reads. Turning to the authors' computational methods: SOAPnuke was used to process the raw data, removing reads that contained adapters or uncalled bases, had a mean Phred below 15, or lacked an exact match to the constant primer or identifier. High-quality paired reads were merged with COPE v1.2.5, and unique nucleotide sequences were defined as clonotypes. Clonotypes were aligned to IMGT TRBV, TRBD and TRBJ reference segments using MiTCR v1.1. The analysis included only V-J combinations with a frequency above 0.0001, which together covered roughly 99% of the repertoires. The TCS score was defined as the ratio of F50 (clonal expansion) to E x V (chaos), calculated using BLOSUM62-based TCRdist between CDR3 peptides within each V-J. Welch's t-statistics and random forest reduced around 520 V-J features to about 13, which were used in a naive Bayes classifier (R e1071). TCRdb itself trimmed the public reads at Q25 with fastp, ran MiXCR and retained productive beta chains. Every distinct CDR3 protein forms one entry, paired with its most common genes and DNA. TCRdb's processing, not the study's, gives the V and J calls here. For this sample there are 530,000 or so distinct CDR3 sequences; 15% to 20% appear just once. Roughly a sixth of the sample comes from the top ten.

Of note for this clonotype: The antigen it binds to is not known. The sample holds no much larger clone one base away, and base qualities are not on file.

The TCR comes from a woman aged 18-29 years with Graves' ophthalmopathy. Sequences were obtained from blood. In this chain, TRBV5-8 is recombined with TRBJ2-3; the D call could be TRBD1 or TRBD2, with each sharing 6 bases. The CDR3 in this case is CASSPLIGGLVDTQYF. The sequence in DNA is TGTGCCAGCAGCCCGTTAATAGGGGGGCTGGTAGATACGCAGTATTTT. Beyond the CDR3, the reference TRBV5-8 and TRBJ2-3 genes provide the residues; the full variable domain reads: EAGVTQSPTHLIKTRGQQATLRCSPISGHTSVYWYQQALGLGLQFLLWYDEGEERNRGNFPPRFSGRQFPNYSSELNVNALELEDSALYLCASSPLIGGLVDTQYFGPGTRLTVL.